The T cell receptor beta chain described here comes from a study of spatial heterogeneity in lung cancer (dated by TCRdb to 2018 to 2020). For the study in its entirety: More beta-chain than alpha-chain transcripts were consistently detected, likely reflecting higher beta-chain transcript abundance. TCR transcript counts in tumor regions correlated strongly with a T cell transcriptional module score from matched bulk RNA-seq. At surgery, about 210 tumor regions, around 65 matched nontumor lung samples and 56 PBMC samples were TCR-sequenced for both alpha and beta chains. In non-small cell lung cancer, the study made a quantitative comparison of TCR alpha and beta repertoires among multiple tumor regions, matched nontumor lung and blood. The study linked features of the TCR repertoire to counts of nonsynonymous mutations, which were determined by whole-exome sequencing of tumor tissue. In the raw uncorrected reads, each unique combination of TCR and UMI appeared more than ten times on average.

Based on the germline V gene, the CDR1 and CDR2 sequences are SGHTA and FQGTGA. Its CDR3 holds 16 amino acids, cysteine through phenylalanine. CDR3 DNA is the only sequence kept; it has 48 bases, read in frame from the first base. V is trimmed back by 2 bases and J by 1 base, and the junction contains 2 bases that no gene match accounts for. The method was 5' RACE. Instrument used: NextSeq 500. The TCR library protocol attached a unique molecular identifier to each TCR cDNA molecule to allow correction of PCR and sequencing errors. The study's processing was this. TCR identification, UMI-based error correction and CDR3 extraction were performed with Decombinator tools. Expanded TCRs were defined as those above a frequency of 2 per 1,000, corresponding to the top 1% of the tumor frequency distribution. Expanded tumor TCRs statistically deemed absent (corrected P<0.05) from at least one tumor region were classed as regional, and all other expanded tumor TCRs were classed as ubiquitous. Renyi diversity was computed with the R vegan package after each repertoire had been subsampled 100 times to 5,000 TCRs. CDR3 similarity networks were built from amino acid triplet string-kernel similarity, with CDR3s being connected when pairwise similarity was above 0.82. TCRdb applied fastp at Q25 and MiXCR to the public reads, then kept only in-frame beta chains. A single entry per CDR3 protein holds the most common genes and DNA from its merged rows. TCRdb's processing, not the authors' own work, is the source of the V and J calls. The sample table contains around 6,000 distinct CDR3 sequences; only one count was recorded for 1.3% of them. Around a tenth of the sample is in the top ten clones.

This clonotype was detected ten times or more. Its target antigen remains unknown. It has no much larger one-base neighbor in the sample; base qualities were not kept. The time point label here, explained by the study, means: sample taken at primary tumor resection. Donors were approximately 72 patients with early-stage, untreated non-small cell lung cancer from the lung TRACERx cohort. Whole RNA extracted from tumor and nontumor lung tissue, or from cryopreserved PBMC samples, was used for TCR sequencing without cell sorting. Only patients with enough RNA available from two or more tumor regions were chosen for TCR sequencing. A lung pathologist reviewed the tumor and adjacent nontumor lung specimens before the specimens were selected. Overall results and qualifications from the work: A correlation was observed between the number of expanded intratumoral alpha and beta TCRs and the tumor nonsynonymous mutation count. Counts of ubiquitous and regional expanded TCRs were found to correlate with counts of ubiquitous and regional nonsynonymous mutations, respectively. Additional single-cell paired TCR alpha and beta sequencing was considered necessary to confirm, at a functional level, the hypothesis that regional TCRs recognize regional mutations. Estimated TCR-seq coverage of tumor T cells was only 5.5% to 8% for alpha chains and about 12% for beta chains.

The chain employs TRBV7-3 and TRBJ2-2; TRBD1 aligns with 9 central bases. The clonotype was recovered from a male donor with early-stage non-small cell lung cancer. Source: lung tumor tissue, taken at surgery. The CDR3 in this case is CASSLHRGQNTGELFF. Here is the DNA: TGTGCCAGCAGCTTACACAGGGGGCAGAACACCGGGGAGCTGTTTTTT.